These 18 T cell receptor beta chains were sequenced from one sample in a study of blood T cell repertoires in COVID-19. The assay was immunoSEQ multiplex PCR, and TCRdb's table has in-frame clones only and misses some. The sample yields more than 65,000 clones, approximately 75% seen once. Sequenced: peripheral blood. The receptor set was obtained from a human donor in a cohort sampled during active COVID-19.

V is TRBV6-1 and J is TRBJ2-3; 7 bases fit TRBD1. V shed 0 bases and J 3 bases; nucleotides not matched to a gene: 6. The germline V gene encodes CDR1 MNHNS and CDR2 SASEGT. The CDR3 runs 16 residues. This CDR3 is CASSEAQGVGTDTQYF. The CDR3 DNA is TGTGCCAGCAGTGAAGCGCAGGGGGTGGGGACAGATACGCAGTATTTT.

In DNA form, the CDR3 reads TGTGCCAGCAGTTTGAGGGACAGACTTAACTATGGCTACACCTTC. Amino acid sequence: CASSLRDRLNYGYTF. The genes are TRBV28 and TRBJ1-2; 7 bases map to TRBD1. CDR1 is MDHEN and CDR2 is SYDVKM in the germline V gene. The CDR3 length is 15 residues. J was trimmed by 1 base and V by 3 bases; bases with no gene match: 5.

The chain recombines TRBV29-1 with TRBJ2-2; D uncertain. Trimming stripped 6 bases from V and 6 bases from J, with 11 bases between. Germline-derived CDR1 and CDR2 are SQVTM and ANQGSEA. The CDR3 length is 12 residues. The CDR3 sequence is CSVRPAAGELFF. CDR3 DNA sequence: TGCAGCGTGCGTCCCGCGGCCGGGGAGCTGTTTTTT.

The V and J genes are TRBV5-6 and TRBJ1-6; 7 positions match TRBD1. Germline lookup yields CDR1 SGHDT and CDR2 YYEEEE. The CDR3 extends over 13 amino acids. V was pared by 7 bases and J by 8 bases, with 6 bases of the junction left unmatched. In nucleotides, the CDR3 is TGTGCCAGCTCCGGGGACAGCTATTCACCCCTCCACTTT. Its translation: CASSGDSYSPLHF.

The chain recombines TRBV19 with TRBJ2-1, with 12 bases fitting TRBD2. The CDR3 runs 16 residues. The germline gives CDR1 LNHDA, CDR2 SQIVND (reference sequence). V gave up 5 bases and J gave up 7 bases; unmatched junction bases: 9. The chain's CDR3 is CASSRPGLAGRNEQFF. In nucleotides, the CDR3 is TGTGCCAGTAGTCGTCCGGGACTAGCGGGCCGAAATGAGCAGTTCTTC. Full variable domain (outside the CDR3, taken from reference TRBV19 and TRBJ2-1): DGGITQSPKYLFRKEGQNVTLSCEQNLNHDAMYWYRQDPGQGLRLIYYSQIVNDFQKGDIAEGYSVSREKKESFPLTVTSAQKNPTAFYLCASSRPGLAGRNEQFFGPGTRLTVL.

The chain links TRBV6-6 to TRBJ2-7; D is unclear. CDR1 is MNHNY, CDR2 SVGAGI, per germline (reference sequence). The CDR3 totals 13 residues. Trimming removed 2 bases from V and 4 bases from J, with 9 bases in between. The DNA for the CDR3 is TGTGCCAGCAGTTACCGACTGCTATACGAGCAGTACTTC. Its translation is CASSYRLLYEQYF.

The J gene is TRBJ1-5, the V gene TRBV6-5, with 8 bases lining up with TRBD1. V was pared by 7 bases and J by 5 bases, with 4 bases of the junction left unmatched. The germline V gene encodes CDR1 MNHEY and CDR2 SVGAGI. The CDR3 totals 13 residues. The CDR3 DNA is TGTGCCAGCACAGGGGGCGTACATCAGCCCCAGCATTTT. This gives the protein CASTGGVHQPQHF.

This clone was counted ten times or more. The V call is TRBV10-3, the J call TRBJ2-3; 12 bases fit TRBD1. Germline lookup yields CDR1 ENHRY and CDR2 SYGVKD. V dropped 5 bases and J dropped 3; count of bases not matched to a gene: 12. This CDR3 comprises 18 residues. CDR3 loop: CAISTGTGGSAHTDTQYF. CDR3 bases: TGTGCCATCAGTACCGGGACAGGGGGCTCCGCTCATACAGATACGCAGTATTTT.

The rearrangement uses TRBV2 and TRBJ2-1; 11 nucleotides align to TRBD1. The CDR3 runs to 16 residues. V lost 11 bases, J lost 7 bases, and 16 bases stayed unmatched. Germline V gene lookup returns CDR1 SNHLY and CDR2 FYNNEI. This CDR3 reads CAASFTGTGGGNEQFF. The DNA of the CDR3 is TGTGCCGCCAGCTTTACCGGGACAGGGGGAGGAAATGAGCAGTTCTTC.

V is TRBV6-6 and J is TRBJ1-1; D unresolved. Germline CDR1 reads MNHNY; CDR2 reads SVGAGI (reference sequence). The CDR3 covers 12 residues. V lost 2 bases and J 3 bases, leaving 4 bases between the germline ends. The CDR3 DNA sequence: TGTGCCAGCAGTTACCTTGACACTGAAGCTTTCTTT. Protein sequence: CASSYLDTEAFF.

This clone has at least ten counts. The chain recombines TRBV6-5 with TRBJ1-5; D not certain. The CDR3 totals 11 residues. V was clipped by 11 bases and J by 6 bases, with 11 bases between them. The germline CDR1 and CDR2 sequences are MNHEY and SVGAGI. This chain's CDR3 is CAVGSAQPQHF. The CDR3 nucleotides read TGTGCCGTGGGGAGTGCTCAGCCCCAGCATTTT.

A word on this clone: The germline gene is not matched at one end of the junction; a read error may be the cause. The CDR3 is CARSLGGQGASGANVLTF. The CDR3 coding sequence is TGCGCCCGCAGCTTGGGGGGACAGGGGGCTTCAGGGGCCAACGTCCTGACTTTC. V gene TRBV5-1 combines with J gene TRBJ2-6, with 12 bases identical to TRBD1. This CDR3 is built from 18 residues. CDR1 and CDR2 (germline): SGHRS, YFSETQ. Combining the CDR3 with reference TRBV5-1 and TRBJ2-6 gives the whole variable domain KAGVTQTPRYLIKTRGQQVTLSCSPISGHRSVSWYQQTPGQGLQFLFEYFSETQRNKGNFPGRFSGRQFSNSRSEMNVSTLELGDSALYLCARSLGGQGASGANVLTFGAGSRLTVL.

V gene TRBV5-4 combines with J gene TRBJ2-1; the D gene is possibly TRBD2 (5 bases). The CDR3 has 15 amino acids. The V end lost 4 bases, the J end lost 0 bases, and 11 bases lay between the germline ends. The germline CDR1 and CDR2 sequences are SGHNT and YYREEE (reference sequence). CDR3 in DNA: TGTGCCAGCAGCCCAAGCGGAAGCTCCTACAATGAGCAGTTCTTC. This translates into CASSPSGSSYNEQFF.

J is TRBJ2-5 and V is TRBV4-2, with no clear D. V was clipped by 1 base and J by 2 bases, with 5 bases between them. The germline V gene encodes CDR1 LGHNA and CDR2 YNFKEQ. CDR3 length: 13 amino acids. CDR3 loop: CASSQGGQETQYF. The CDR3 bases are TGTGCCAGCAGCCAAGGAGGACAAGAGACCCAGTACTTC.

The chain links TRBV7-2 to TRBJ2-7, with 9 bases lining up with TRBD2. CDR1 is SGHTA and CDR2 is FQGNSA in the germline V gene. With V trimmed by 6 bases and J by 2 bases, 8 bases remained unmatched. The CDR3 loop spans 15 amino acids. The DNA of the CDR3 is TGTGCCAGCAGTTCCCTAGCGGGAACTGCCTACGAGCAGTACTTC. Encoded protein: CASSSLAGTAYEQYF.

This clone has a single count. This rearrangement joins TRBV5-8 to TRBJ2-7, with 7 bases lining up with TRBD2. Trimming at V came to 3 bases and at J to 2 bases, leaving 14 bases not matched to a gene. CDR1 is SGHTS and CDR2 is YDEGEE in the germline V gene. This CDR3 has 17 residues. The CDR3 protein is CASSSPSRRGFPYEQYF. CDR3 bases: TGTGCCAGCAGCTCCCCCTCCCGGCGGGGGTTCCCCTACGAGCAGTACTTC.

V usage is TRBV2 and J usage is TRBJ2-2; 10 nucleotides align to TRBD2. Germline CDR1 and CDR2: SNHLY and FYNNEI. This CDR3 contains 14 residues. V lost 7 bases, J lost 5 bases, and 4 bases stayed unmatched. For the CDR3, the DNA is TGTGCCAGCAAGGGACTAGCGTATACCGGGGAGCTGTTTTTT. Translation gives CASKGLAYTGELFF.

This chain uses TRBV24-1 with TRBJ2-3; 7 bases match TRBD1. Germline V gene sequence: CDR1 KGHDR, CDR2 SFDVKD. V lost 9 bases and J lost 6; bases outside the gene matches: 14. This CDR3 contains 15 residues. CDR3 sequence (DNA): TGTGCCACCGGGGTGTCAAGGGGGCAAGGGGATACGCAGTATTTT. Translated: CATGVSRGQGDTQYF.